These 30 T cell receptor beta chains originate from one sample sequenced in a study of T cell clonotyping in hematopoietic cell transplantation. Clones were read by immunoSEQ multiplex PCR, and TCRdb kept only the in-frame ones, dropping some. Found here are more than 10,000 clones, roughly 80% of them singletons; the top ten hold 5.8%. The source material was PBMCs, sampled 100 days after allogeneic stem cell transplant. Source of these receptors: a female patient aged 40-49 years who had an allogeneic stem cell transplant from a related donor, so T cells may come from the graft donor. Some clones in this sample may be carry-over from other donors' samples.

This clone was observed a single time. The chain recombines TRBV29-1 with TRBJ2-5, with a weak D call TRBD2 (6 bases). V dropped 7 bases and J dropped 5 bases, with 17 bases sitting between them. Germline V lookup: CDR1 SQVTM, CDR2 ANQGSEA. CDR3 size: 13 residues. DNA for the CDR3: TGCAGCGGGGGGGACTCCGGGCGCGAGACCCAGTACTTC. Translated: CSGGDSGRETQYF. The variable domain in full, completed from reference TRBV29-1 and TRBJ2-5, reads SAVISQKPSRDICQRGTSLTIQCQVDSQVTMMFWYRQQPGQSLTLIATANQGSEATYESGFVIDKFPISRPNLTFSTLTVSNMSPEDSSIYLCSGGDSGRETQYFGPGTRLLVL.

The rearrangement uses TRBV11-3 and TRBJ1-1; D unclear. The CDR3 contains 13 residues. CDR1 and CDR2 (germline): SGHNT, YENEEA. V was trimmed by 7 bases and J by 3 bases, leaving 12 bases between them. The CDR3 loop reads CASNAPRDTEAFF. The DNA for the CDR3 is TGTGCCAGCAACGCCCCAAGGGACACTGAAGCTTTCTTT.

This chain links TRBV6-1 with TRBJ1-5, with a tentative D call TRBD1 (5 bases). Germline-derived CDR1 and CDR2 are MNHNS and SASEGT. The germline V and J ends were trimmed by 2 bases and 2 bases, with 13 bases remaining between them. The CDR3 has 16 residues. The CDR3 DNA follows: TGTGCCAGCAGTGAATACCAGGGTCCTGGCAATCAGCCCCAGCATTTT. Translated, it gives CASSEYQGPGNQPQHF.

In its sample, this clone ranks as medium-sized. The chain couples TRBV5-1 to TRBJ2-2; 7 nucleotides match TRBD2. This CDR3 comprises 17 residues. The trim removed 0 bases at V and 4 bases at J, leaving 9 bases unmatched. The germline V gene has CDR1 SGHRS and CDR2 YFSETQ. CDR3 sequence (DNA): TGCGCCAGCAGCTTGGAAGGGGTGACTAGCTCCACCGGGGAGCTGTTTTTT. Translated: CASSLEGVTSSTGELFF.

The CDR3 bases are TGTGCCAGCAGTTCCCGAGGAGGCGGGGGGAGAGGAGAAGGCTACACCTTC. Its protein product is CASSSRGGGGRGEGYTF. The rearrangement links TRBV28 to TRBJ1-2; perhaps TRBD1 as D (5 bases). The V gene's germline CDR1 is MDHEN and CDR2 SYDVKM. The CDR3 is 17 residues long. V was shortened by 4 bases and J by 8 bases, with 26 bases between the two germline ends.

The genes are TRBV7-9 and TRBJ1-4; 10 bases match TRBD1. Germline values: CDR1 SEHNR, CDR2 FQNEAQ (reference sequence). The CDR3 sequence is 15 residues long. V was clipped by 4 bases and J by 5 bases; unmatched bases: 4. CDR3 amino acids: CASSSGTGVNEKLFF. The CDR3 DNA is TGTGCCAGCAGCTCCGGGACAGGGGTGAATGAAAAACTGTTTTTT.

The chain employs TRBV5-1 and TRBJ2-7; no clear D gene. CDR3 length equals 13 residues. Trimming removed 6 bases from V and 5 bases from J, with 15 bases in between. Germline V gene lookup returns CDR1 SGHRS and CDR2 YFSETQ. The CDR3 DNA follows: TGCGCCAGCACCCTAGGTCCCCTAGACGAGCAGTACTTC. Amino acids: CASTLGPLDEQYF.

The chain uses TRBV30 and TRBJ1-3; D remains ambiguous. V was trimmed by 8 bases and J by 4 bases, leaving 33 bases between them. The CDR3 length is 19 residues. CDR1 and CDR2 (germline): GTSNPN, SVGIG (reference sequence). The chain's CDR3 is CAMEALGGLNPIQGNTIYF. CDR3 nucleotides: TGTGCCATGGAGGCCCTGGGAGGATTAAACCCGATTCAAGGAAACACCATATATTTT.

This rearrangement joins TRBV7-2 to TRBJ2-2, with 8 bases that match TRBD1. The ends lost 2 bases at V and 6 bases at J; junction bases unmatched: 8. CDR1 and CDR2 from the germline V gene are SGHTA and FQGNSA. The CDR3 is 16 residues long. The chain's CDR3 is CASSLLSGGRAGELFF. CDR3 DNA: TGTGCCAGCAGCTTACTCTCAGGGGGCCGTGCCGGGGAGCTGTTTTTT.

The rearrangement uses TRBV30 and TRBJ1-5; D is possibly TRBD1 (6 bases). The CDR3 has 15 amino acids. V was shortened by 1 base and J by 4 bases, with 14 bases between the two germline ends. Germline CDR1 and CDR2: GTSNPN and SVGIG (reference sequence). CDR3 in DNA: TGTGCCTGGAGTGCCGGAGGGACAAGTAATCAGCCCCAGCATTTT. Translating it yields CAWSAGGTSNQPQHF.

V is TRBV27 and J is TRBJ2-7, with 9 nucleotides matching TRBD2. CDR3 length: 17 amino acids. Germline CDR1 and CDR2: MNHEY and SMNVEV (reference sequence). V lost 5 bases to trimming and J lost 5 bases; unmatched junction nucleotides: 16. CDR3 bases: TGTGCCAGCAGTCTACTAGCGGGTATGGGGCCGAGACACGAGCAGTACTTC. Its protein is CASSLLAGMGPRHEQYF.

The V and J genes are TRBV30 and TRBJ2-5; 10 nucleotides agree with TRBD2. V gave up 2 bases and J gave up 5 bases; unmatched junction bases: 2. Looked up from germline, CDR1 is GTSNPN and CDR2 is SVGIG (reference sequence). The CDR3 sequence is 13 residues long. CDR3 protein: CAWSLAGVETQYF. The CDR3 nucleotides read TGTGCCTGGAGTCTAGCGGGAGTTGAGACCCAGTACTTC.

V is TRBV6-5 and J is TRBJ2-7, with 10 positions matching TRBD1. This CDR3 has 14 amino acids. Germline CDR1 MNHEY, CDR2 SVGAGI. Trimming at V came to 4 bases and at J to 6 bases, leaving 6 bases not matched to a gene. CDR3 DNA: TGTGCCAGCAGTTTGGACAGGGGGTTTGGCGAGCAGTACTTC. This gives the protein CASSLDRGFGEQYF.

The chain employs TRBV14 and TRBJ1-1; a possible D gene is TRBD1 (6 bases). From germline, CDR1 is SGHDN and CDR2 FVKESK. V was shortened by 5 bases and J by 5 bases, with 18 bases between the two germline ends. The CDR3 extends over 15 amino acids. This chain's CDR3 is CASSEGGAMATEAFF. The CDR3 DNA follows: TGTGCCAGCAGCGAAGGGGGGGCTATGGCGACTGAAGCTTTCTTT.

The rearrangement links TRBV27 to TRBJ2-2; a possible D gene is TRBD2 (5 bases). This CDR3 is 14 amino acids long. Germline-derived CDR1 and CDR2 are MNHEY and SMNVEV (reference sequence). Trimming left V 3 bases short and J 7 bases short, with 12 bases between. The DNA of the CDR3 is TGTGCCAGCAGTTTCCTCGGGGAAGGCGGGGAGCTGTTTTTT. As protein: CASSFLGEGGELFF.

This clone was seen only a few times. The gene calls are TRBV4-1 and TRBJ1-1, with TRBD1 as a possible D gene (5 bases). The length of the CDR3 is 13 residues. Trimming removed 5 bases at V and 2 bases at J, with 9 bases between. Germline lookup yields CDR1 MGHRA and CDR2 YSYEKL. The CDR3 sequence: CASSKGANTEAFF. CDR3 nucleotides: TGCGCCAGCAGCAAAGGGGCCAACACTGAAGCTTTCTTT.

The rearrangement joins TRBV19 to TRBJ1-1; maybe TRBD1 (5 bases). The CDR3 sequence is 14 residues long. The V and J ends lost 7 bases and 0 bases respectively, with 12 bases between them. CDR1 and CDR2 from the germline V gene are LNHDA and SQIVND (reference sequence). CDR3 region: CASTGTGMNTEAFF. The CDR3 nucleotides read TGTGCCAGTACCGGGACGGGGATGAACACTGAAGCTTTCTTT.

The chain employs TRBV27 and TRBJ1-5; D is possibly TRBD1 (6 bases). Between the trimmed V and J ends, which lost 2 bases and 3 bases, there was a span of 17 bases. The germline CDR1 and CDR2 sequences are MNHEY and SMNVEV (reference sequence). This CDR3 contains 17 residues. The CDR3: CASSLGDTGKVNQPQHF. CDR3 sequence (DNA): TGTGCCAGCAGTTTAGGAGACACAGGGAAAGTCAATCAGCCCCAGCATTTT.

This chain joins TRBV29-1 and TRBJ1-5; 8 bases agree with TRBD1. CDR3 length: 13 residues. The germline V gene has CDR1 SQVTM and CDR2 ANQGSEA. Trimming cost V 2 bases and J 3 bases; bases outside gene matches: 0. The CDR3 coding sequence is TGCAGCGTTGAACAGGGGGCCAATCAGCCCCAGCATTTT. Its translation: CSVEQGANQPQHF.

The chain employs TRBV29-1 and TRBJ1-2; D is uncertain. The CDR3 is 11 amino acids. CDR1 and CDR2 (germline): SQVTM, ANQGSEA. V dropped 5 bases and J dropped 8 bases, with 12 bases sitting between them. CDR3 protein: CSVLSPNGYTF. The CDR3 DNA follows: TGCAGCGTTCTTAGCCCTAACGGCTACACCTTC.

V gene TRBV11-2 combines with J gene TRBJ1-5; D may be TRBD1 (5 bases). The ends were cut back, 5 bases at V and 1 base at J, with 9 bases in the middle. From germline, CDR1 is SGHAT and CDR2 FQNNGV. The CDR3 contains 14 residues. DNA for the CDR3: TGTGCCAGCAGCGCAGGGAGGAGCAATCAGCCCCAGCATTTT. Translated, it gives CASSAGRSNQPQHF.

V is TRBV7-6 and J is TRBJ2-4; a possible D gene is TRBD1 (5 bases). V was shortened by 2 bases and J by 9 bases, with 14 bases between the two germline ends. CDR1 is SGHVS and CDR2 is FNYEAQ in the germline V gene. This CDR3 has 14 residues. CDR3 nucleotide sequence: TGTGCCAGCAGCTTACGGCAGGGTTTGGGCATTCAGTACTTC. Protein sequence: CASSLRQGLGIQYF.

The gene calls are TRBV19 and TRBJ1-5; D perhaps matches TRBD1 (6 bases). The CDR3 totals 12 residues. Trimming cost V 9 bases and J 5 bases, with 11 bases left between them. Germline CDR1 is LNHDA and CDR2 is SQIVND (reference sequence). Here the CDR3 reads CASRDTHQPQHF. In DNA form, the CDR3 reads TGTGCCAGCAGGGACACCCATCAGCCCCAGCATTTT.

This chain links TRBV10-3 with TRBJ1-5; weak D call: TRBD1 (5 bases). The V gene lost 3 bases and the J gene lost 2 bases, with 8 bases spanning the gap. The CDR3 has 14 amino acids. Per germline, CDR1 ENHRY and CDR2 SYGVKD. The CDR3 nucleotides are TGTGCCATCAGTGAAGGGGACGGCAATCAGCCCCAGCATTTT. This gives the protein CAISEGDGNQPQHF.

The V gene is TRBV5-1, the J gene TRBJ1-6; no clear D gene. Trimming stripped 0 bases from V and 0 bases from J, with 13 bases between. The germline CDR1 and CDR2 sequences are SGHRS and YFSETQ. This CDR3 spans 18 amino acids. CDR3 sequence (DNA): TGCGCCAGCAGCTTGGATCTGGGAACAAACTCCTATAATTCACCCCTCCACTTT. It encodes CASSLDLGTNSYNSPLHF. Filled out from reference TRBV5-1 and TRBJ1-6, the complete variable domain reads KAGVTQTPRYLIKTRGQQVTLSCSPISGHRSVSWYQQTPGQGLQFLFEYFSETQRNKGNFPGRFSGRQFSNSRSEMNVSTLELGDSALYLCASSLDLGTNSYNSPLHFGNGTRLTVT.

The V and J genes are TRBV30 and TRBJ1-3; D is unclear. The CDR3 extends over 13 amino acids. The V gene's germline CDR1 is GTSNPN and CDR2 SVGIG (reference sequence). The V end lost 1 base, the J end lost 4 bases, and 8 bases lay between the germline ends. The CDR3 here is CAWSARAGNTIYF. CDR3 bases: TGTGCCTGGAGTGCGCGGGCCGGAAACACCATATATTTT. Full variable domain (rest looked up from reference TRBV30 and TRBJ1-3): SQTIHQWPATLVQPVGSPLSLECTVEGTSNPNLYWYRQAAGRGLQLLFYSVGIGQISSEVPQNLSASRPQDRQFILSSKKLLLSDSGFYLCAWSARAGNTIYFGEGSWLTVV.

The rearrangement links TRBV28 to TRBJ1-2; 7 bases agree with TRBD1. Germline assignment: CDR1 MDHEN and CDR2 SYDVKM. Trimming cost V 5 bases and J 4 bases; bases outside gene matches: 16. This CDR3 comprises 17 residues. This CDR3 is CASSPAGTVRGGYGYTF. For the CDR3, the DNA is TGTGCCAGCAGTCCGGCCGGGACAGTTCGTGGCGGCTATGGCTACACCTTC.

The CDR3 spells CASHGEPTNYEQYF. CDR3 coding DNA: TGTGCCAGTCACGGAGAACCGACGAACTACGAGCAGTACTTC. The J gene is TRBJ2-7, the V gene TRBV28; D gene unclear. The germline V and J ends were trimmed by 9 bases and 3 bases, with 18 bases remaining between them. CDR3 size: 14 residues. In germline, CDR1 is MDHEN, CDR2 SYDVKM. Together with reference TRBV28 and TRBJ2-7, the CDR3 gives the full variable domain: DVKVTQSSRYLVKRTGEKVFLECVQDMDHENMFWYRQDPGLGLRLIYFSYDVKMKEKGDIPEGYSVSREKKERFSLILESASTNQTSMYLCASHGEPTNYEQYFGPGTRLTVT.

Comments on this clone: Germline and junction disagree at one end, which may indicate a read error. This CDR3 reads CASSLFRGTEAFF. The DNA of the CDR3 is TGTGCTAGCAGCTTATTCAGGGGCACTGAAGCTTTCTTT. The chain combines TRBV7-7 with TRBJ1-1, with D perhaps TRBD1 (6 bases). The CDR3 covers 13 residues. Germline CDR1 and CDR2: SSHAT and FNYEAQ (reference sequence).

The V and J genes are TRBV6-5 and TRBJ1-4; 10 nucleotides line up with TRBD1. The germline V gene encodes CDR1 MNHEY and CDR2 SVGAGI. Germline trimming cut 5 bases from V and 8 bases from J; bases unmatched to any gene: 5. The CDR3 extends over 14 amino acids. In nucleotides, the CDR3 is TGTGCCAGCAGTGGGGACAGGGGAGTCGAAAAACTGTTTTTT. Its protein is CASSGDRGVEKLFF.